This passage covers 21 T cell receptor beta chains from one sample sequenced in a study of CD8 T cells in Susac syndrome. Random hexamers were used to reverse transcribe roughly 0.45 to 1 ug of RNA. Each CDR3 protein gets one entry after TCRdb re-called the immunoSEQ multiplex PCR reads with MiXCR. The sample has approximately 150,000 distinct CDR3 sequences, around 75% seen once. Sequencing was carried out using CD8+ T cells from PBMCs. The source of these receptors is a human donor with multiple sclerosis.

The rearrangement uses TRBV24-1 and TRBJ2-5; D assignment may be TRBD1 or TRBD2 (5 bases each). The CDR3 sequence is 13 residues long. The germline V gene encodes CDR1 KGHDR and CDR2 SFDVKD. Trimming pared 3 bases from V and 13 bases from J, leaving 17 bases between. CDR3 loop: CATSDGQTGTAYF. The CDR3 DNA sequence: TGTGCCACCAGTGATGGGCAGACCGGGACCGCGTACTTC.

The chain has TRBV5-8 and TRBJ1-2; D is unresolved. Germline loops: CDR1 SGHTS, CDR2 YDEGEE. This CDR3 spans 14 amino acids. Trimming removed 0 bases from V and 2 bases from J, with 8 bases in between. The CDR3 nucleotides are TGTGCCAGCAGCTTGGGTCCGGGAAACTATGGCTACACCTTC. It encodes CASSLGPGNYGYTF.

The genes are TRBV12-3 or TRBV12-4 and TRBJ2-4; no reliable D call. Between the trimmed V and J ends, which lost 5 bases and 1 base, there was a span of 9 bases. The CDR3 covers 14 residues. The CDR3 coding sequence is TGTGCCAGCAGTAGCCGTAGGGCCAAAAACATTCAGTACTTC. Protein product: CASSSRRAKNIQYF.

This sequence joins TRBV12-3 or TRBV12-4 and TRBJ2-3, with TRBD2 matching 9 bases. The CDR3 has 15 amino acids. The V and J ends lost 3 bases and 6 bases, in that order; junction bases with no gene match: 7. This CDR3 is CASSLGLALSDTQYF. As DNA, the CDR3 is TGTGCCAGCAGTTTGGGACTAGCCCTTTCGGATACGCAGTATTTT.

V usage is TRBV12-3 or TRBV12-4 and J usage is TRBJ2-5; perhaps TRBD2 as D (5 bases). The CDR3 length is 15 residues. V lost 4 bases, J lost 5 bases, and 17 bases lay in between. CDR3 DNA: TGTGCCAGCAGTTCGGCGAGGCGGGTTGTGGAGACCCAGTACTTC. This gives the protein CASSSARRVVETQYF.

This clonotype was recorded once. This chain's CDR3 is CASSLEGNVRETQYF. DNA for the CDR3: TGCGCCAGCAGCTTGGAGGGAAACGTCCGGGAGACCCAGTACTTC. The chain links TRBV5-1 to TRBJ2-5; D gene unclear. The CDR3 length is 15 residues. CDR1 is SGHRS, CDR2 YFSETQ, per germline. V lost 0 bases and J 5 bases, leaving 14 bases between the germline ends. Using reference TRBV5-1 and TRBJ2-5 for the parts outside the CDR3, the full variable domain is KAGVTQTPRYLIKTRGQQVTLSCSPISGHRSVSWYQQTPGQGLQFLFEYFSETQRNKGNFPGRFSGRQFSNSRSEMNVSTLELGDSALYLCASSLEGNVRETQYFGPGTRLLVL.

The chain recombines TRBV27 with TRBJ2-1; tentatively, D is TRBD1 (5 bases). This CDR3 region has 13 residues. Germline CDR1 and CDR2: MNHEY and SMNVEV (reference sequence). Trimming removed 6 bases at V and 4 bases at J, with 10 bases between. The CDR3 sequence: CASSYDRYNEQFF. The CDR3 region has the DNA TGTGCCAGCAGCTATGACAGATACAATGAGCAGTTCTTC.

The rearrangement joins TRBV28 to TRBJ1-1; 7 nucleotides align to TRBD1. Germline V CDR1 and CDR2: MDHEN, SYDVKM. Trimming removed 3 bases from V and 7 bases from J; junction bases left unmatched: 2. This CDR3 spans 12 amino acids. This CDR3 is CASSFWDSEAFF. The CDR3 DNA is TGTGCCAGCAGTTTTTGGGACAGTGAAGCTTTCTTT. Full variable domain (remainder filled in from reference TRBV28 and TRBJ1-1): DVKVTQSSRYLVKRTGEKVFLECVQDMDHENMFWYRQDPGLGLRLIYFSYDVKMKEKGDIPEGYSVSREKKERFSLILESASTNQTSMYLCASSFWDSEAFFGQGTRLTVV.

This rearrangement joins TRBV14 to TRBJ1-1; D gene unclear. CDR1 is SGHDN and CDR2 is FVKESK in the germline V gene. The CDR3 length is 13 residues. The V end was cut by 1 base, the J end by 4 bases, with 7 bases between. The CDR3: CASSQAIGTEAFF. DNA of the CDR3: TGTGCCAGCAGCCAAGCGATCGGCACTGAAGCTTTCTTT.

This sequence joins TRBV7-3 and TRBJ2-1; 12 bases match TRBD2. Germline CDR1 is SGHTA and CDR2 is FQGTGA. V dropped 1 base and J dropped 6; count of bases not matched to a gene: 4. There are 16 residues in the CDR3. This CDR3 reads CASSLMLAGGPNEQFF. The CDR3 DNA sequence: TGTGCCAGCAGCTTAATGCTAGCGGGAGGGCCCAATGAGCAGTTCTTC.

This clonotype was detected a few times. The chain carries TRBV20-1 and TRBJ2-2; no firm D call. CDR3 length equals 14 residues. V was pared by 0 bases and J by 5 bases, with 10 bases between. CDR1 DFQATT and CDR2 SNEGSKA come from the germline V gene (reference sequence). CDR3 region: CSARDFQRTGELFF. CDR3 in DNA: TGCAGTGCTAGAGATTTCCAGCGAACCGGGGAGCTGTTTTTT.

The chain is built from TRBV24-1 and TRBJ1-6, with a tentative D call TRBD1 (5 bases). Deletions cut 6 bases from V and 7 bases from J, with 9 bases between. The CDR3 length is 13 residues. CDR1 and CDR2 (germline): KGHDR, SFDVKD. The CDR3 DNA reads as TGTGCCACCAGTCAGGGATGGAATTCACCCCTCCACTTT. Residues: CATSQGWNSPLHF.

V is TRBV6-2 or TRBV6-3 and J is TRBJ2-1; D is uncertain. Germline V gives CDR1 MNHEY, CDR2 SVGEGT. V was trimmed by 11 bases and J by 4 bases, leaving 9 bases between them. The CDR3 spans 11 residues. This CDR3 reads CAAGGYNEQFF. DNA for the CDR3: TGTGCCGCTGGCGGTTACAATGAGCAGTTCTTC.

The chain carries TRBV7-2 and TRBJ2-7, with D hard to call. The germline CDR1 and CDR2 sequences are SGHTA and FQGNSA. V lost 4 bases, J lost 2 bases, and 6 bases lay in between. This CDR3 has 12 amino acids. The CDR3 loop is CASSSPTYEQYF. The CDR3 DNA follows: TGTGCCAGCAGCTCCCCAACCTACGAGCAGTACTTC. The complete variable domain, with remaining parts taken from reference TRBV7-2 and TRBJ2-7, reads GAGVSQSPSNKVTEKGKDVELRCDPISGHTALYWYRQSLGQGLEFLIYFQGNSAPDKSGLPSDRFSAERTGGSVSTLTIQRTQQEDSAVYLCASSSPTYEQYFGPGTRLTVT.

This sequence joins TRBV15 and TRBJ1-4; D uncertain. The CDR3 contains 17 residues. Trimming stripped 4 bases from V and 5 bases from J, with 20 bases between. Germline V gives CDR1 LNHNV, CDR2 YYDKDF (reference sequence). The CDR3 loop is CATSTHGVAGHNEKLFF. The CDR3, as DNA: TGTGCCACCAGCACCCACGGTGTAGCAGGTCACAATGAAAAACTGTTTTTT.

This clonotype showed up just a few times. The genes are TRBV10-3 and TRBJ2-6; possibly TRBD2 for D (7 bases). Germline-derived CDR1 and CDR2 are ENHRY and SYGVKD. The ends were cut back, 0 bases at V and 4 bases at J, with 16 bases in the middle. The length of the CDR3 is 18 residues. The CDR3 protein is CAISESQGRAPGANVLTF. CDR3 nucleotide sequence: TGTGCCATCAGTGAGTCGCAGGGGAGGGCTCCCGGGGCCAACGTCCTGACTTTC.

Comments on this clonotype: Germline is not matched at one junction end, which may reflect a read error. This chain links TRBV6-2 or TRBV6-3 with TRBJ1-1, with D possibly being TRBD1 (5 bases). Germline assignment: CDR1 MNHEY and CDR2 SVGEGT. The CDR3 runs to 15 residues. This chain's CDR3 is CASRQVPGMNTEVFF. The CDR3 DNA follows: TGTGCCAGCAGACAGGTGCCAGGGATGAACACTGAAGTTTTCTTT.

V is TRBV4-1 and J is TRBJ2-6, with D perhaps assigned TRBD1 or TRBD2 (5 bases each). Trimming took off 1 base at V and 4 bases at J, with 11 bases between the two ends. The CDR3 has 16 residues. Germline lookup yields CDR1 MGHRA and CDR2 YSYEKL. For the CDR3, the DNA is TGCGCCAGCAGCCAAGCGTGGGGGTTAGGGGCCAACGTCCTGACTTTC. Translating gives CASSQAWGLGANVLTF.

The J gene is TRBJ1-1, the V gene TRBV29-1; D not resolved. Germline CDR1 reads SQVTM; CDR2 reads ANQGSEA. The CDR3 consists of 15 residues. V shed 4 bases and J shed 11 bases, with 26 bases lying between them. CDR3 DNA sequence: TGCAGCGTTGTGTGGGGAGAGGGTTCCGAATTTGTGGCTTTCTTT. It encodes CSVVWGEGSEFVAFF.

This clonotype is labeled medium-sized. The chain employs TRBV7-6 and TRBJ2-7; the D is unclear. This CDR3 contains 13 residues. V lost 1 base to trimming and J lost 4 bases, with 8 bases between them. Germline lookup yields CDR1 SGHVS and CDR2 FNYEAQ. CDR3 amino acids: CASSLGPNYEQYV. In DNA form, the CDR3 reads TGTGCCAGCAGCTTAGGCCCCAATTACGAGCAGTACGTC.

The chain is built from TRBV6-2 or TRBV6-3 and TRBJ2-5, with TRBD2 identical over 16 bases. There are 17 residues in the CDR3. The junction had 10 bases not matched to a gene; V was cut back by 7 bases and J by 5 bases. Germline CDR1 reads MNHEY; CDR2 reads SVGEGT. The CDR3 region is CASTSGTSGRAAETQYF. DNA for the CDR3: TGTGCCAGCACTTCGGGGACTAGCGGGAGGGCGGCGGAGACCCAGTACTTC.